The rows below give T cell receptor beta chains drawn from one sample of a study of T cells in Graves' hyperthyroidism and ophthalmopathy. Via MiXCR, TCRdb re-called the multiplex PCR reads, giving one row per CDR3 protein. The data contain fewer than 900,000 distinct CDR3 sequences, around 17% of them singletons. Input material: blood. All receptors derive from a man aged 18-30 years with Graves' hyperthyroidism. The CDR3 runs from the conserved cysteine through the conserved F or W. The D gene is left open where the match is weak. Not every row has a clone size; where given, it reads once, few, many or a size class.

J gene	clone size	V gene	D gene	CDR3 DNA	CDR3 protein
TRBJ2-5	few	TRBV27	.	TGTGCCAGCAGTTTAAACCCAGGGCGGGAGACCCAGTACTTC	CASSLNPGRETQYF
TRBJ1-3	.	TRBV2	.	TGTGCCAGCAGTGCTAGTATTGGGAAAGGAAACACCATATATTTT	CASSASIGKGNTIYF
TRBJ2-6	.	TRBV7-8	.	TGTGCCAGCGGGGACGGTTTCTCTGGGGCCAACGTCCTGACTTTC	CASGDGFSGANVLTF
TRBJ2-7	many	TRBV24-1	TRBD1	TGTGCCACCAGTGACGGGACAGGGGGCGCGGGTCCCTACGAGCAGTACTTC	CATSDGTGGAGPYEQYF
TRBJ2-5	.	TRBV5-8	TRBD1	TGTGCCAGCAGGCAGGGACAGCATGTAATCGAGACCCAGTACTTC	CASRQGQHVIETQYF
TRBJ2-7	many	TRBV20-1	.	TGCAGTGCTAGAGATGGGTTCCGGGACTACGAGCAGTACTTC	CSARDGFRDYEQYF
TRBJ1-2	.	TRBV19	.	TGTGCCAGTAGTATACAGGGACTCTATGGCTACACCTTC	CASSIQGLYGYTF
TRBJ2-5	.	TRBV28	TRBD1	TGTGCCAGCAGTTTATGGACAGGGGGTAGAGAGACCCAGTACTTC	CASSLWTGGRETQYF
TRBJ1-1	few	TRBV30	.	TGTGCCTGGACGAAGGACACTGAAGCTTTCTTT	CAWTKDTEAFF
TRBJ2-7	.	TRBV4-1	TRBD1	TGCGCCAGCAGCCTCGGACAGGGGACAAAAGACGAGCAGTACTTC	CASSLGQGTKDEQYF
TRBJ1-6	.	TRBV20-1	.	TGCAGTGCTAGAGATCCGGGGGGACACTATAATTCACCCCTCCACTTT	CSARDPGGHYNSPLHF
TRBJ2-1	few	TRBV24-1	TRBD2	TGTGCCACCAGTGAAGGCGGGAGTGCCAATGAGCAGTTCTTC	CATSEGGSANEQFF
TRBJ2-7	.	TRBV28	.	TGTGCCAGCAGAGGCAGTATGACCTACGAGCAGTACTTC	CASRGSMTYEQYF
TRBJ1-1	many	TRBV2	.	TGTGCCGAAGGGCAGGGGGAAGCTTTCTTT	CAEGQGEAFF
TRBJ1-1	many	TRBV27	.	TGTGCCAGCAGTTCCCCACGAGCCACTGAAGCTTTCTTT	CASSSPRATEAFF
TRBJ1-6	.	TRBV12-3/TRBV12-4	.	TGTGCCAGCAGTTCCCTCGGAGGAGGGACTCGCTCACCCCTCCACTTT	CASSSLGGGTRSPLHF
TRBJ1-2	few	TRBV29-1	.	TGCAGCGTTGACTCATATTCCCCCGCGGACAGCATGAACTATGGCTACACCTTC	CSVDSYSPADSMNYGYTF
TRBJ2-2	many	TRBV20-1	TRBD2	TGCAGTGCTAGATTCGGCCCCTCGGGACTAGCGGGAAACACCGGGGAGCTGTTTTTT	CSARFGPSGLAGNTGELFF
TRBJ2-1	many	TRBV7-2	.	TGTGCCAGCACCCAGAAGAGTGAGCAGTTCTTC	CASTQKSEQFF
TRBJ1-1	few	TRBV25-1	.	TGTGCCAGCAGTGAATGGTCCGTCGGTGAAGCTTTCTTT	CASSEWSVGEAFF
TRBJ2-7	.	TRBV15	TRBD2	TGTGCCACCAGCCCTGGACTAGCGGGGGCCGCGGACATCTACGAGCAGTACTTC	CATSPGLAGAADIYEQYF
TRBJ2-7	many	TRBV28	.	TGTGCCAGCAGCCCCCGGACTTTTGACTACGAGCAGTACTTC	CASSPRTFDYEQYF
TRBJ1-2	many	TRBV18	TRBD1	TGTGCCAGCTCACCCTACCTGACAGGGATGAGCTACACCTTC	CASSPYLTGMSYTF
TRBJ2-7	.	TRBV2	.	TGTGCCAGTACAGTCTCCTACGAGCAGTACTTC	CASTVSYEQYF
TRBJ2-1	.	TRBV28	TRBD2	TGTGCCAGCAGTTTATCTAGCGGAGACTACAATGAGCAGTTCTTC	CASSLSSGDYNEQFF
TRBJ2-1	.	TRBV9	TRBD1	TGTGCCAGCAGCGTACAAGGGGGCCCCAACAATGAGCAGTTCTTC	CASSVQGGPNNEQFF
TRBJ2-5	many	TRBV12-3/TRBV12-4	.	TGTGCCAGCAGGCGGACGAGGAAGGAGACCCAGTACTTC	CASRRTRKETQYF
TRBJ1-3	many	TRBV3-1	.	TGTGCCAGCAGCCATCATGACAGACAGATCTCTGGAAACACCATATATTTT	CASSHHDRQISGNTIYF
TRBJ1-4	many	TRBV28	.	TGTGCCAGCAGTTTGGGTTGGAATGAAAAACTGTTTTTT	CASSLGWNEKLFF
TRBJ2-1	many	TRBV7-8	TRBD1	TGTGCCAGCAGCTTTCGAGACAGGGGGAACAATGAGCAGTTCTTC	CASSFRDRGNNEQFF
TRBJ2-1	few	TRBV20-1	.	TGCAGTGCTAGGTTTGGGATATACAATGAGCAGTTCTTC	CSARFGIYNEQFF
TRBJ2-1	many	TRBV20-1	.	TGCAGTGCTTTCCCCTCTAGGTACAATGAGCAGTTCTTC	CSAFPSRYNEQFF
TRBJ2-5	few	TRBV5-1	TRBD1	TGCGCCAGCAGCTCGGACAGGGAAGGGGAGACCCAGTACTTC	CASSSDREGETQYF
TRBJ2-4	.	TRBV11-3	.	TGTGCCAGCAGCTTTGAGGGATCGGCCAAAAACATTCAGTACTTC	CASSFEGSAKNIQYF
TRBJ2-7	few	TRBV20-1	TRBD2	TGCAGTGCTAGATACAGCCGGGGACTAGGATACGAGCAGTACTTC	CSARYSRGLGYEQYF
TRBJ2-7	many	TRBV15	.	TGTGCCACCAGCAGTGGGCAGGGAGGTCTACACGAGCAGTACTTC	CATSSGQGGLHEQYF
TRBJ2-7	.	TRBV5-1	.	TGCGCCAGCAGCTTGGCGACGAACCTCTACGAGCAGTACTTC	CASSLATNLYEQYF
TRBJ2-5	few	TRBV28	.	TGTGCCAGCAGTCGCGACCGTAGCCTGTGGGCGGAGACCCAGTACTTC	CASSRDRSLWAETQYF
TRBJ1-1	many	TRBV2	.	TGTGCCAGCAGCCGGTGGAACACTGAAGCTTTCTTT	CASSRWNTEAFF
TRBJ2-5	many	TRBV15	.	TGTGCCACCAGCAGAGATCGGGAAGAGACCCAGTACTTC	CATSRDREETQYF
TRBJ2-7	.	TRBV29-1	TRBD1	TGCAGCATATCCAGACAGGGAATCTACGAGCAGTACTTC	CSISRQGIYEQYF
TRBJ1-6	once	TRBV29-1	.	TGCAGCGTTGCTGAGGGTTTTCGTTCACCCCTCCACTTT	CSVAEGFRSPLHF
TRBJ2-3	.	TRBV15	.	TGTGCCACCAGACGGGACTCCCGCACAGATACGCAGTATTTT	CATRRDSRTDTQYF
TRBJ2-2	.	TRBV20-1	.	TGCAGTGCTAGAGAAGGGACTTACACCGGGGAGCTGTTTTTT	CSAREGTYTGELFF
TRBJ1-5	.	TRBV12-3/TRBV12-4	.	TGTGCCAGCAGTTTAACGGGGATGGCTCAGCCCCAGCATTTT	CASSLTGMAQPQHF
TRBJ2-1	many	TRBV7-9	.	TGTGCCAGCAGCTTAGCGTCGAGTGATGAGCAGTTCTTC	CASSLASSDEQFF
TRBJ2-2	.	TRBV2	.	TGTGCCAGCACCAATACCGAGAACACCGGGGAGCTGTTTTTT	CASTNTENTGELFF
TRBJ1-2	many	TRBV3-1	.	TGTGCCAGCAGCCGCGGGGACATCAACTATGGCTACACCTTC	CASSRGDINYGYTF
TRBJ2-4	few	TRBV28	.	TGTGCCACCCAGCCCCCCGCGGCCAAAAACATTCAGTACTTC	CATQPPAAKNIQYF
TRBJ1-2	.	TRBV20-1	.	TGCAGTGCAAAGATGAGGGCCATATCACACTATGGCTACACCTTC	CSAKMRAISHYGYTF